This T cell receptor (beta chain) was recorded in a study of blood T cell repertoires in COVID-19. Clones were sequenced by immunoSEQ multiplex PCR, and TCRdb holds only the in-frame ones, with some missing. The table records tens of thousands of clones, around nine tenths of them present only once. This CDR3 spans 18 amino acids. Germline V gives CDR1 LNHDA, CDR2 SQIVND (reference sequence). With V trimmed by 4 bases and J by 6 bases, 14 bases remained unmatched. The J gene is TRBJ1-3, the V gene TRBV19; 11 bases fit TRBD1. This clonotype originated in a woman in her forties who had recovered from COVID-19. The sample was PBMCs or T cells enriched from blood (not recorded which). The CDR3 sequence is CASSSRDRGESPPNTIYF. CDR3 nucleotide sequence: TGTGCCAGTAGTAGCCGGGACAGGGGGGAGAGCCCCCCAAACACCATATATTTT.